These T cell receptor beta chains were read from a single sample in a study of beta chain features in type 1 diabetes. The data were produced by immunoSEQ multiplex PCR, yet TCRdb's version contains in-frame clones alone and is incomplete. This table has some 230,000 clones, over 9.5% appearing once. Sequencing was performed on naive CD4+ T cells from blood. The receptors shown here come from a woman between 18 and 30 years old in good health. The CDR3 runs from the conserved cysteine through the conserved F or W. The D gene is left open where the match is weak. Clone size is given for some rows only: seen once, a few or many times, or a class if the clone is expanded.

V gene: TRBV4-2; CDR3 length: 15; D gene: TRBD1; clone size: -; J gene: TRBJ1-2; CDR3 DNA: TGTGCCAGCAGCCAAGATCGGACAGGACTCTATGGCTACACCTTC; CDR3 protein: CASSQDRTGLYGYTF
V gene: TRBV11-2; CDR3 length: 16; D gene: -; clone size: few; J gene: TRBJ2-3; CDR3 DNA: TGTGCCAGCAGCTTAGGACGGGGGTACGGCACAGATACGCAGTATTTT; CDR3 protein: CASSLGRGYGTDTQYF
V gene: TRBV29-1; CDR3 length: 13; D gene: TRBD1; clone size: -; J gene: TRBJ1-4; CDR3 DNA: TGCAGCGTTGCAGGGGGCGCACGGGAAAAACTGTTTTTT; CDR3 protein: CSVAGGAREKLFF
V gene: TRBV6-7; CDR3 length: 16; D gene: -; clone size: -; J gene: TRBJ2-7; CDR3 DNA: TGTGCCAGCAGTTACTCGAGGGGGTCCTGGGGCGACGAGCAGTACTTC; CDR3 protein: CASSYSRGSWGDEQYF
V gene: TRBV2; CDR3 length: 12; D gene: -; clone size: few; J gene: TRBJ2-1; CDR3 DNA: TGTGCCAGCAGGCTCGAACAGTATGAGCAGTTCTTC; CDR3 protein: CASRLEQYEQFF
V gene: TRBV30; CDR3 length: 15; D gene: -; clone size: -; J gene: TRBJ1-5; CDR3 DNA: TGTGCCTGGAGTACCGGGACAACTAGCAATCAGCCCCAGCATTTT; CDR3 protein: CAWSTGTTSNQPQHF
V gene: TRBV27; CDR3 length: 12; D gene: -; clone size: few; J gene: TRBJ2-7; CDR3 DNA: TGTGCCAGCAGGACAGGCTCCTACGAGCAGTACTTC; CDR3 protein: CASRTGSYEQYF
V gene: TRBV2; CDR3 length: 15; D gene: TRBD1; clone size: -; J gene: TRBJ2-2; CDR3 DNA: TGTGCCAGCAGTTGGGACAGGGGAAAAACCGGGGAGCTGTTTTTT; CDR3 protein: CASSWDRGKTGELFF
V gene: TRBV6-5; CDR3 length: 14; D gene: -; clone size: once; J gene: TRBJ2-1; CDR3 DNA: TGTGCCAGCAGTTACCAGCCTAGCGACAATGAGCAGTTCTTC; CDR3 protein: CASSYQPSDNEQFF
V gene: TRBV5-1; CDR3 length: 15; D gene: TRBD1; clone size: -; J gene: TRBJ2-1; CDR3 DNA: TGCGCCAGCATCCCCGGGACAGGAACCTACAATGAGCAGTTCTTC; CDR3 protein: CASIPGTGTYNEQFF
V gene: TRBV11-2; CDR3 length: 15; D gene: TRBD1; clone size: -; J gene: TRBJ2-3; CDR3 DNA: TGTGCCAGCAGCTCAAAGGGGGCTAGCACAGATACGCAGTATTTT; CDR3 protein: CASSSKGASTDTQYF
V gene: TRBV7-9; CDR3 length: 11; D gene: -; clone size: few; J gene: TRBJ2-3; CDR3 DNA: TGTGCCAGCAGCCACACAGATACGCAGTATTTT; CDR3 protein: CASSHTDTQYF
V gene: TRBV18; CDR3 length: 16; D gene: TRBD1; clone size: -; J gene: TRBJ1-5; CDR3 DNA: TGTGCCAGCTCATCTCGACAGGGTGTCGGCAATCAGCCCCAGCATTTT; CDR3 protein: CASSSRQGVGNQPQHF
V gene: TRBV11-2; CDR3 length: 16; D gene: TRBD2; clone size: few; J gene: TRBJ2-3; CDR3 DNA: TGTGCCAGCAGCTTGGGGGGACTAGCGGGCACAGATACGCAGTATTTT; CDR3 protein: CASSLGGLAGTDTQYF
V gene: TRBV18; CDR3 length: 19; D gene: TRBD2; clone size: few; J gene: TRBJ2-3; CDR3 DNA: TGTGCCAGCTCACCGCGACTATCTGAGCGGGAGGGCCGGGTAGATACGCAGTATTTT; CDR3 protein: CASSPRLSEREGRVDTQYF
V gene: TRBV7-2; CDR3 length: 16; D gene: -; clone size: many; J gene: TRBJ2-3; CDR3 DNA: TGTGCCAGCAGCAGACGGATAGCGAGAGATGGAGATACGCAGTATTTT; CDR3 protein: CASSRRIARDGDTQYF
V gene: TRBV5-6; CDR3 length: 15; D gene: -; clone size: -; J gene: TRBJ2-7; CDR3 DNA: TGTGCCAGCAGCTTGTTACTAGTTAAGGGATACGAGCAGTACTTC; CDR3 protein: CASSLLLVKGYEQYF
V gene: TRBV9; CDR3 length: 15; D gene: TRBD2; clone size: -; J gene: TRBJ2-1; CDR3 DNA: TGTGCCAGCAGCGTCCAGGGACTAGGGTACAATGAGCAGTTCTTC; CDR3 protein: CASSVQGLGYNEQFF
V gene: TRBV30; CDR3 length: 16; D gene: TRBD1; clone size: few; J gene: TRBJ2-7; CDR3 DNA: TGTGCCTGGAGCTCCGGGACGGGACAGGGTTACTACGAGCAGTACTTC; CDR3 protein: CAWSSGTGQGYYEQYF
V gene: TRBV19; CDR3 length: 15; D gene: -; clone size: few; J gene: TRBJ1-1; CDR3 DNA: TGTGCCAGTAGTATAGATGGGCGTAGGAACACTGAAGCTTTCTTT; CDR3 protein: CASSIDGRRNTEAFF
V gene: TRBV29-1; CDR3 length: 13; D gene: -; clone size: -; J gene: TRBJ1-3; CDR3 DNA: TGCAGCGTCGCTCAGGGAAAAGGACACACCATATATTTT; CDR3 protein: CSVAQGKGHTIYF
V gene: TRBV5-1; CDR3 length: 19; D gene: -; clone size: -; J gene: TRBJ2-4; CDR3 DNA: TGCGCCAGCAGCTTGGAGCGCACTTCCTCCTGGACATCCAAAAACATTCAGTACTTC; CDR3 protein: CASSLERTSSWTSKNIQYF
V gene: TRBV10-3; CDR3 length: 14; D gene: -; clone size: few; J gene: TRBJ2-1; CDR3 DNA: TGTGCCATCAGTGAGTCCAGCTCCTACAATGAGCAGTTCTTC; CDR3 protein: CAISESSSYNEQFF
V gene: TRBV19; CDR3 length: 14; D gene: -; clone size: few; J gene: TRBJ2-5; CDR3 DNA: TGTGCCAGTAGTATAGTGAAGGGGTCGGAGACCCAGTACTTC; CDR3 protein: CASSIVKGSETQYF
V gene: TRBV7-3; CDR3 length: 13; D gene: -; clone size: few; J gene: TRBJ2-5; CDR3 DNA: TGTGCCAGCAGCGGAGGGAACCAAGAGACCCAGTACTTC; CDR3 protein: CASSGGNQETQYF
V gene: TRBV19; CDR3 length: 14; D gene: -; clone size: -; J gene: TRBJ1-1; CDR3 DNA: TGTGCCAGTAGTCTGTCAGGAAAGAACACTGAAGCTTTCTTT; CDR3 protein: CASSLSGKNTEAFF
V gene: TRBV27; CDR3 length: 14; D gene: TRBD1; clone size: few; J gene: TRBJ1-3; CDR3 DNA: TGTGCCAGCAGTTCAGGGGGCTACGGAAACACCATATATTTT; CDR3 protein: CASSSGGYGNTIYF
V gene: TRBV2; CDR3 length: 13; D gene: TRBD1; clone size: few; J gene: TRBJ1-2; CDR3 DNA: TGTGCCAGCAGTGGACAGGGGGCGACTGGCTACACCTTC; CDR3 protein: CASSGQGATGYTF
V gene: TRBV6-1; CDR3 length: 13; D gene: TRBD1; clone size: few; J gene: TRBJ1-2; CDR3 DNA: TGTGCCAGCAGGATGGGACAGGCTAGAGGCTACACCTTC; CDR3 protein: CASRMGQARGYTF
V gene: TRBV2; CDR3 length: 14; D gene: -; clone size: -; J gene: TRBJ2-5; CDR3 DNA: TGTGCCAGCAGTTTCTTAACAGAACAAGAGACCCAGTACTTC; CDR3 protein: CASSFLTEQETQYF
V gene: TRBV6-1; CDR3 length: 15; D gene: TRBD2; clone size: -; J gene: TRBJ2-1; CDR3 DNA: TGTGCCAGCAATCCTCTAGCGGGAACAATCGGTGAGCAGTTCTTC; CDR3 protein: CASNPLAGTIGEQFF
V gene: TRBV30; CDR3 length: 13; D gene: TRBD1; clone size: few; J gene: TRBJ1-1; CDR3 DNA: TGTGCCTGGAGGGACAGGCCCCGGACTGAAGCTTTCTTT; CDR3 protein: CAWRDRPRTEAFF
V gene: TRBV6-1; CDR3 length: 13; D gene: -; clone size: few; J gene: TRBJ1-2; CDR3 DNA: TGTGCCAGCACCGGAGGCGGAAACTATGGCTACACCTTC; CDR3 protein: CASTGGGNYGYTF
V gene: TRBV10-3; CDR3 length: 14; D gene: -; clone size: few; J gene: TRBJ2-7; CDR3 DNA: TGTGCCATCAGCCCGGACAGTAACTCCTACGAGCAGTACTTC; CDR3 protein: CAISPDSNSYEQYF
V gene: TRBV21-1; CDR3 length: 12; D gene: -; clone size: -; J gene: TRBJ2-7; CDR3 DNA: TGTGCCAGCAGCACACAGGGCGGCGAGCAGTACTTC; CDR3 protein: CASSTQGGEQYF
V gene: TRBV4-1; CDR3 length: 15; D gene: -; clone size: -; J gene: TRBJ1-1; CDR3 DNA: TGCGCCAGCAGCCAAGATCCCCGCGGCCCGGAGGAAGCTTTCTTT; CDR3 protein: CASSQDPRGPEEAFF
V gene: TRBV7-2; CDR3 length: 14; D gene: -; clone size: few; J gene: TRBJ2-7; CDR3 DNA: TGTGCCAGCAGCCGGCGGGTGGGGTCCTACGAGCAGTACTTC; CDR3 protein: CASSRRVGSYEQYF
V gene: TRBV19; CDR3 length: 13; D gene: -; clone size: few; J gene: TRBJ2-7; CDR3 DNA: TGTGCCAGTAGTATCGACAGATACTACGAGCAGTACTTC; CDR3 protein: CASSIDRYYEQYF
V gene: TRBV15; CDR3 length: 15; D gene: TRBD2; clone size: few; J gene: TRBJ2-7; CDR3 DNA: TGTGCCACCAGCATAACTAGCGGCCCCTCCTACGAGCAGTACTTC; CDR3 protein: CATSITSGPSYEQYF
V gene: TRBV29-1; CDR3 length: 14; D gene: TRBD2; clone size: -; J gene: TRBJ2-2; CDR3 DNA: TGCAGCGTGCTGACCGGGGGGGGGACCGGGGAGCTGTTTTTT; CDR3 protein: CSVLTGGGTGELFF
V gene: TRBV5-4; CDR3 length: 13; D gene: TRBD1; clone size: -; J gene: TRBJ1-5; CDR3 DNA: TGTGCCAGCAGCACACAGGGGGACCAGCCCCAGCATTTT; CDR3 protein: CASSTQGDQPQHF
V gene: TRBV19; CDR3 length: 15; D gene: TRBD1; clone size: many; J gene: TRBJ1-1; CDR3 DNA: TGTGCCAGTAGACCACCGGGACAGTTGAACACTGAAGCTTTCTTT; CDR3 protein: CASRPPGQLNTEAFF
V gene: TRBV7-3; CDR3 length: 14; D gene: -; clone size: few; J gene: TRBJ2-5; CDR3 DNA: TGTGCCAGCAGCTTAGGGGGGGCCAGGGAGACCCAGTACTTC; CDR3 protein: CASSLGGARETQYF
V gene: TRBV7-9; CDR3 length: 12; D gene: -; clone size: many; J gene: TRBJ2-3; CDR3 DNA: TGTGCCAGCAGCTTAGGAGGGATCACGCAGTATTTT; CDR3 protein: CASSLGGITQYF
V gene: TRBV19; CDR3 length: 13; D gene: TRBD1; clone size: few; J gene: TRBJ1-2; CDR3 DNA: TGTGCCAGTGCCCGGGACAGGGTCGTTGGCTACACCTTC; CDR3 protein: CASARDRVVGYTF
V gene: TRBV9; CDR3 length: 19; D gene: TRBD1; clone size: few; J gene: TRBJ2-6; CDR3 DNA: TGTGCCAGCAGCCTCAGCCCGGACAGGGTACGCGCGGGGGCCAACGTCCTGACTTTC; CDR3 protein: CASSLSPDRVRAGANVLTF
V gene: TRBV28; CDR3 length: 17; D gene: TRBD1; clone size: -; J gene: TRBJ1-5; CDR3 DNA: TGTGCCAGCAGTCGGGACTGGCCGGGACAGGGGATGAAGCCCCAGCATTTT; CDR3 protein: CASSRDWPGQGMKPQHF
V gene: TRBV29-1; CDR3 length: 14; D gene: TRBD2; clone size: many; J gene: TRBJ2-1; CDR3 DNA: TGCAGCGTTGAAGGCCTAGCGGGAGTGAATGAGCAGTTCTTC; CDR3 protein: CSVEGLAGVNEQFF
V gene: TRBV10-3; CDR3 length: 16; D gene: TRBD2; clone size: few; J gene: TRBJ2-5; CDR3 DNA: TGTGCCATCAGTGAGTCCCCTAGCGGGGTGCAAGAGACCCAGTACTTC; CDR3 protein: CAISESPSGVQETQYF
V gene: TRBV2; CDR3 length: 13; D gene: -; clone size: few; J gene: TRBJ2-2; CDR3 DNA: TGTGCCAGCAGTGAAGAGGGGGCCGGGGAGCTGTTTTTT; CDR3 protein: CASSEEGAGELFF
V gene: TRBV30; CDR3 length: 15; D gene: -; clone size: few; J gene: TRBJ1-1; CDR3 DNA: TGTGCCTGGAGTACTGTCGGCCTCCAGGGCACTGAAGCTTTCTTT; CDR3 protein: CAWSTVGLQGTEAFF
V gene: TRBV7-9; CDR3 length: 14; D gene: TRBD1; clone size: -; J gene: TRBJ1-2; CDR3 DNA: TGTGCCAGCAGCTTAGGGGACAGCTTGCGGGGCTACACCTTC; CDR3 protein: CASSLGDSLRGYTF
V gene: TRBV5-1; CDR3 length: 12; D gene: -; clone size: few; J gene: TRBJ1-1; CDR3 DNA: TGCGCCAGCAGCTTGGATTCCGTCGAAGCTTTCTTT; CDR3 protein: CASSLDSVEAFF
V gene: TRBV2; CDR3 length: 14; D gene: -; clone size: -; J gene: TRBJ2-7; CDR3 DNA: TGTGCCAGCAGTGAAGGGTTCTACTCCTACGAGCAGTACTTC; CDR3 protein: CASSEGFYSYEQYF
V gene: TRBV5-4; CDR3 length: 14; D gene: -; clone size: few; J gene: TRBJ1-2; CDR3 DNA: TGTGCCAGCAGCTTGAAGACAGAGATCTATGGCTACACCTTC; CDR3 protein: CASSLKTEIYGYTF
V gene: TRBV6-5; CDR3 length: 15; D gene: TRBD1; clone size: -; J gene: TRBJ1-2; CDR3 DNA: TGTGCCAGCAGTTACCAGGACAGGGTGAGGGATGGCTACACCTTC; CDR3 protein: CASSYQDRVRDGYTF
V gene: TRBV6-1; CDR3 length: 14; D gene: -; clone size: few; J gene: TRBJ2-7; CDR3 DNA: TGTGCCAGCACCCGCGGTCCAGAACGTTACGAGCAGTACTTC; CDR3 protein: CASTRGPERYEQYF
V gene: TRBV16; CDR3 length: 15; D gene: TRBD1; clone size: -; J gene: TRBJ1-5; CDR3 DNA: TGTGCCAGCAGCTTTGGCGGGACAGAGAATCAGCCCCAGCATTTT; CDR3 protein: CASSFGGTENQPQHF